The 25 T cell receptor beta chains presented below share a single source sample, sequenced in a study of molecular identifiers for immune sequencing clone quantification. TCRdb recomputed calls from the PCR reads with MiXCR, one row per CDR3 protein. Of approximately 670,000 distinct CDR3 sequences detected, 20% appear once; the ten largest clones hold 0.7% to 1%. The specimen was naive CD8+ T cells from blood, with Jurkat cell RNA spiked in. The subset here: FACS-sorted CD8+CD4-CCR7+CD45RA+ naive T cells. These receptors all come from a human donor in good health. Some libraries in this study had Jurkat cell RNA spiked in.

This clonotype was counted many times. The rearrangement links TRBV13 to TRBJ1-4; a possible D gene is TRBD1 (5 bases). The CDR3 consists of 15 residues. Germline V gives CDR1 PRHDT, CDR2 FYEKMQ (reference sequence). Trimming pared 2 bases from V and 8 bases from J, leaving 15 bases between. CDR3 region: CASSLSGGGHEKLFF. DNA for the CDR3: TGTGCCAGCAGCTTAAGCGGCGGGGGTCACGAAAAACTGTTTTTT.

This clonotype was detected many times. V gene TRBV12-3 or TRBV12-4 combines with J gene TRBJ2-7; D not resolved. The V end lost 3 bases, the J end lost 7 bases, and 16 bases lay between the germline ends. There are 14 residues in the CDR3. The CDR3 sequence is CASSLVDRPVEQYF. The CDR3 nucleotides are TGTGCCAGCAGTTTGGTGGACCGCCCGGTTGAGCAGTACTTC.

This clonotype was picked up many times. This chain joins TRBV7-2 and TRBJ2-1; the D gene is possibly TRBD1 (6 bases). Trimming left V 4 bases short and J 4 bases short, with 14 bases between. There are 15 residues in the CDR3. Germline V gene sequence: CDR1 SGHTA, CDR2 FQGNSA. The CDR3: CASSYFRDIYNEQFF. The CDR3 coding sequence is TGTGCCAGCAGCTACTTCCGGGACATATACAATGAGCAGTTCTTC.

The chain uses TRBV5-5 and TRBJ1-3, with D possibly TRBD1 on 5 matching bases. With 4 bases removed from V and 1 base from J, the gap between germline ends came to 27 bases. Per the germline V gene, CDR1 is SGHKS and CDR2 is YYEKEE (reference sequence). This CDR3 comprises 20 residues. CDR3 sequence: CASSPIARVPGSPSGNTIYF. The CDR3 region has the DNA TGTGCCAGCAGCCCCATCGCTAGGGTTCCAGGGAGTCCTTCTGGAAACACCATATATTTT.

This clonotype was observed a few times. The chain employs TRBV20-1 and TRBJ2-7; TRBD2 matches at 9 bases. V lost 2 bases and J lost 3; bases outside the gene matches: 8. This CDR3 is 15 amino acids long. Germline V gene sequence: CDR1 DFQATT, CDR2 SNEGSKA (reference sequence). CDR3 sequence reads: CSARTIAGEGYEQYF. The CDR3 region has the DNA TGCAGTGCTAGAACCATAGCGGGAGAGGGCTACGAGCAGTACTTC.

Worth noting for this clonotype: One base away lies a much larger clone, so this may be a sequencing read error. The rearrangement links TRBV19 to TRBJ1-5; D is undetermined. Per the germline V gene, CDR1 is LNHDA and CDR2 is SQIVND (reference sequence). The CDR3 has 15 amino acids. In nucleotides, the CDR3 is TGTGTCAGTAGTATTAAGGAATATAGCAATCAGCCCCAGCATTTT. Encoded protein: CVSSIKEYSNQPQHF.

The chain is built from TRBV5-3 and TRBJ2-1; 12 bases map to TRBD2. TRBV5-3 is an open reading frame, and its role is uncertain. CDR3 length: 16 amino acids. Trimming at V came to 8 bases and at J to 6 bases, leaving 12 bases not matched to a gene. In nucleotides, the CDR3 is TGTGCCAGCAGACAAGAACTAGCGGGAGGTCTCAATGAGCAGTTCTTC. It encodes CASRQELAGGLNEQFF.

In its sample, this clonotype was seen many times. The chain uses TRBV7-6 and TRBJ1-4, with TRBD1 matching over 9 bases. Germline CDR1 is SGHVS and CDR2 is FNYEAQ. The CDR3 extends over 16 amino acids. With 0 bases clipped from V and 5 bases from J, the junction kept 4 bases outside the gene matches. Here the CDR3 DNA reads TGTGCCAGCAGCTTAGCGTGGGGACAGGGAAATGAAAAACTGTTTTTT. Its translation is CASSLAWGQGNEKLFF. The whole variable domain, filled in from reference TRBV7-6 and TRBJ1-4, reads GAGVSQSPRYKVTKRGQDVALRCDPISGHVSLYWYRQALGQGPEFLTYFNYEAQQDKSGLPNDRFSAERPEGSISTLTIQRTEQRDSAMYRCASSLAWGQGNEKLFFGSGTQLSVL.

The sample holds many counts of this clonotype. V gene TRBV27 combines with J gene TRBJ1-5; weak D call: TRBD1 (5 bases). Trimming took 2 bases from V and 3 from J, leaving 14 bases between them. The CDR3 runs to 16 residues. CDR1 is MNHEY, CDR2 SMNVEV, per germline (reference sequence). The CDR3 DNA is TGTGCCAGCAGTTTACAAGGGGTCTCCTCCAATCAGCCCCAGCATTTT. Its protein is CASSLQGVSSNQPQHF.

This clonotype was observed many times. The chain uses TRBV15 and TRBJ2-5; D unclear. Looked up from germline, CDR1 is LNHNV and CDR2 is YYDKDF (reference sequence). The CDR3 runs 14 residues. V lost 4 bases and J lost 1, with 10 bases in between. This chain's CDR3 is CATSNPDGQETQYF. DNA for the CDR3: TGTGCCACCAGCAACCCGGACGGCCAAGAGACCCAGTACTTC.

Notes on this clonotype: This sequence may be a read error, since a much larger clone differs from it by one base. Since the CDR3 does not end with the conserved phenylalanine or tryptophan, this likely comes from a read error. This chain joins TRBV28 and TRBJ2-7; D perhaps matches TRBD1 (7 bases). V lost 7 bases, J lost 7 bases, and 14 bases lay in between. This CDR3 comprises 12 residues. Germline-derived CDR1 and CDR2 are MDHEN and SYDVKM. CDR3 coding DNA: TGTGCCAGCAATGACAGGGCGGGAGAGCAGTACCTC. Its translation: CASNDRAGEQYL.

This clonotype was seen many times. This chain uses TRBV7-9 with TRBJ2-2; D might be TRBD1 (6 bases). V lost 7 bases to trimming and J lost 1 base, with 13 bases between them. CDR1 and CDR2 (germline): SEHNR, FQNEAQ (reference sequence). The CDR3 has 15 residues. The CDR3 here is CASITTGQNTGELFF. CDR3 in DNA: TGTGCCAGCATCACCACGGGACAGAACACCGGGGAGCTGTTTTTT.

The rearrangement joins TRBV19 to TRBJ2-7; D uncertain. Looked up from germline, CDR1 is LNHDA and CDR2 is SQIVND (reference sequence). The CDR3 runs 12 residues. The V end lost 3 bases, the J end lost 2 bases, and 5 bases lay between the germline ends. The CDR3 DNA reads as TGTGCCAGTAGTATCGGGCCCTACGAGCAGTACTTC. Translating it yields CASSIGPYEQYF.

This clonotype was picked up many times. The chain is built from TRBV19 and TRBJ2-3; tentatively, D is TRBD2 (7 bases). V lost 0 bases to trimming and J lost 1 base, with 14 bases between them. The CDR3 extends over 17 amino acids. Germline loops: CDR1 LNHDA, CDR2 SQIVND (reference sequence). The CDR3 sequence: CASSIDRGGGGTDTQYF. The CDR3, as DNA: TGTGCCAGTAGTATAGACAGGGGAGGGGGTGGCACAGATACGCAGTATTTT.

At least ten counts were recorded for this clonotype. The V call is TRBV7-2, the J call TRBJ1-4; 11 bases agree with TRBD1. V gave up 5 bases and J gave up 4 bases; unmatched junction bases: 12. Germline V gene sequence: CDR1 SGHTA, CDR2 FQGNSA. The CDR3 totals 18 residues. The CDR3 protein is CASSPRTGGSSFNEKLFF. The CDR3 DNA follows: TGTGCCAGCAGCCCCAGGACAGGGGGCTCGTCCTTTAATGAAAAACTGTTTTTT.

Note on this clonotype: A single base separates this from a much larger clone, so it may be a read error. The V and J genes are TRBV3-1 and TRBJ2-3; D gene ambiguous. The V gene's germline CDR1 is LGHDT and CDR2 YNNKEL (reference sequence). The CDR3 consists of 14 residues. The V gene lost 4 bases and the J gene lost 8 bases, with 16 bases spanning the gap. The CDR3 loop reads CASSPQGGQGTQYF. DNA for the CDR3: TGTGCCAGCAGCCCGCAAGGTGGGCAAGGTACGCAGTATTTT.

This clonotype occurred a few times. A read error is possible here, since a much larger clone lies one base away. The V and J genes are TRBV6-2 or TRBV6-3 and TRBJ1-1; D unresolved. CDR1 is MNHEY, CDR2 SVGEGT, per germline. There are 16 residues in the CDR3. The CDR3 here is CASSYVYVVRRTVAFF. The CDR3 DNA sequence: TGTGCCAGCAGTTACGTTTATGTGGTCCGGAGGACTGTAGCTTTCTTT.

A note on this clonotype: Possible read error: a much larger clone is one base away. The rearrangement joins TRBV4-1 to TRBJ2-7; perhaps D is TRBD1 or TRBD2 (6 bases each). The length of the CDR3 is 15 residues. Per germline, CDR1 MGHRA and CDR2 YSYEKL. The CDR3 nucleotides are TGCGCCAGCAGCCAAGTGGCAGGGGACTCCAACGAGCAGTACTTC. Translating gives CASSQVAGDSNEQYF.

V and J are TRBV19 and TRBJ1-1; possible D gene TRBD1, 5 bases. The CDR3 consists of 17 residues. V was shortened by 8 bases and J by 1 base, with 23 bases between the two germline ends. The V gene's germline CDR1 is LNHDA and CDR2 SQIVND (reference sequence). This CDR3 reads CASSGASDTWANTEAFF. The CDR3 nucleotides are TGTGCCAGTTCCGGGGCCTCGGACACTTGGGCGAACACTGAAGCTTTCTTT.

A note on this clonotype: A read error may be the cause here, since a much bigger clone is one base away. This chain connects TRBV7-9 to TRBJ2-7, with D perhaps TRBD1 (6 bases). The CDR3 runs 13 residues. CDR1 SEHNR and CDR2 FQNEAQ come from the germline V gene (reference sequence). CDR3 DNA: TGTGCCAGCAGCTTAGTGGGACATCCTGAGCTGTACTTC. It translates to CASSLVGHPELYF.

Only a few counts were recorded for this clonotype. V is TRBV13 and J is TRBJ2-7; D perhaps matches TRBD2 (7 bases). In germline, CDR1 is PRHDT, CDR2 FYEKMQ (reference sequence). The CDR3 is made up of 16 amino acids. V lost 2 bases to trimming and J lost 4 bases, with 18 bases between them. The DNA of the CDR3 is TGTGCCAGCAGCTTAAATTTGGGGGGGGCGGGTTACGAGCAGTACTTC. Its protein product is CASSLNLGGAGYEQYF. Full variable domain (missing parts from reference TRBV13 and TRBJ2-7): AAGVIQSPRHLIKEKRETATLKCYPIPRHDTVYWYQQGPGQDPQFLISFYEKMQSDKGSIPDRFSAQQFSDYHSELNMSSLELGDSALYFCASSLNLGGAGYEQYFGPGTRLTVT.

This clonotype was picked up a small number of times. V usage is TRBV9 and J usage is TRBJ2-5, with D perhaps TRBD1 or TRBD2 (5 bases each). Looked up from germline, CDR1 is SGDLS and CDR2 is YYNGEE. The CDR3 is 14 residues long. V shed 3 bases and J shed 2 bases, with 11 bases lying between them. The CDR3 bases are TGTGCCAGCAGCGAGGGACGGGTGCAAGAGACCCAGTACTTC. Amino acid sequence: CASSEGRVQETQYF.

As regards this clonotype: This may stem from a read error, because a much larger clone lies one nucleotide away. The chain combines TRBV7-9 with TRBJ2-1; tentative D call: TRBD2 (6 bases). There are 14 residues in the CDR3. Germline V gives CDR1 SEHNR, CDR2 FQNEAQ (reference sequence). The CDR3 protein is CAGSFTRAGNEQFF. The CDR3 DNA reads as TGTGCCGGCAGCTTCACGAGGGCGGGGAATGAGCAGTTCTTC.

For this clonotype: A much larger clonotype is one base distant, so this may be a read error. The chain uses TRBV7-6 and TRBJ2-3; D is undetermined. The germline V gene encodes CDR1 SGHVS and CDR2 FNYEAQ. CDR3 length: 15 residues. Written as DNA, the CDR3 is TGTGCCAGCAGTCCCCTTCTCTCGGTGTCAGATATGCAGTATTTT. Protein sequence: CASSPLLSVSDMQYF.

Comments on this clonotype: This clone may be a read error of a much larger clone one base away. The chain is built from TRBV7-8 and TRBJ2-5, with 8 bases lining up with TRBD2. CDR3 length: 15 amino acids. The ends lost 11 bases at V and 7 bases at J; junction bases unmatched: 18. Germline CDR1 and CDR2: SGHVS and FQNEAQ. CDR3 region: CAGTTGLAVVGTQYF. CDR3 bases: TGTGCCGGCACCACCGGACTAGCTGTGGTGGGGACCCAGTACTTC.